Shown below are 32 T cell receptor beta chains from a single sample sequenced in a study of cytotoxic CD8 clonotypes in ibrutinib-treated CLL. Measured with immunoSEQ multiplex PCR; TCRdb has only the in-frame clones, and not every one. The table has about 300,000 clones, roughly 71% seen once. The starting material was PBMCs, obtained after 36 months of ibrutinib treatment. These receptors were collected from a human donor with chronic lymphocytic leukemia.

The chain recombines TRBV10-2 with TRBJ1-2; D remains unclear. Germline V gene lookup returns CDR1 WSHSY and CDR2 SAAADI. V lost 8 bases and J lost 0, with 16 bases in between. The CDR3 consists of 15 residues. The DNA of the CDR3 is TGCGCCAGCGGTAGCGTCGGCCGGACTAACTATGGCTACACCTTC. As protein: CASGSVGRTNYGYTF.

The rearrangement joins TRBV7-8 to TRBJ1-6, with D possibly TRBD1 on 5 matching bases. The CDR3 has 15 residues. V gave up 6 bases and J gave up 6 bases, with 15 bases separating them. CDR1 and CDR2 from the germline V gene are SGHVS and FQNEAQ. The CDR3: CASRLLRGTNSPLHF. In DNA form, the CDR3 reads TGTGCCAGCAGACTCCTAAGAGGGACTAATTCACCCCTCCACTTT.

Details on this clone: One junction end does not reproduce the germline sequence, and a read error may be involved. This sequence joins TRBV7-9 and TRBJ2-3; TRBD2 matches at 12 bases. The CDR3 spans 15 residues. The V gene's germline CDR1 is SEHNR and CDR2 FQNEAQ (reference sequence). CDR3 nucleotide sequence: TGTGCCAGCAGCCTAGCGGGAGGGTATACAGATACGCAGTATTTT. Encoded protein: CASSLAGGYTDTQYF.

This rearrangement joins TRBV7-9 to TRBJ2-5; 7 nucleotides match TRBD1. J gave up 3 bases and V 5 bases, and 12 bases lay outside the gene matches. The CDR3 consists of 16 residues. Germline V lookup: CDR1 SEHNR, CDR2 FQNEAQ (reference sequence). The CDR3 DNA reads TGTGCCAGCAGCCCTACTTACAGGACAGGAAAAGAGACCCAGTACTTC. Amino acids: CASSPTYRTGKETQYF.

CDR3 coding DNA: TGTGCCAGTCAGGGCAGGAGTTCACCCCTCCACTTT. This translates into CASQGRSSPLHF. J is TRBJ1-6 and V is TRBV2; possibly TRBD1 for D (5 bases). V was cut by 9 bases and J by 9 bases, with 12 bases left in between. The germline V gene has CDR1 SNHLY and CDR2 FYNNEI. The CDR3 sequence is 12 residues long.

This clone came up a few times. V and J are TRBV5-8 and TRBJ2-7, with TRBD1 matching over 9 bases. CDR1 and CDR2 from the germline V gene are SGHTS and YDEGEE. The CDR3 is 13 residues long. J was trimmed by 4 bases and V by 7 bases; bases with no gene match: 6. CDR3 DNA sequence: TGTGCCAGCTGGGACAGGGATTCATACGAGCAGTACTTC. This translates into CASWDRDSYEQYF.

This chain connects TRBV6-1 to TRBJ2-5, with 8 bases that match TRBD2. Trimming took 3 bases from V and 4 from J; bases not matched to a gene: 1. CDR1 is MNHNS and CDR2 is SASEGT in the germline V gene. The CDR3 runs to 13 residues. CDR3 sequence reads: CASSDLAGETQYF. For the CDR3, the DNA is TGTGCCAGCAGTGATCTAGCGGGAGAGACCCAGTACTTC.

The V call is TRBV11-2, the J call TRBJ2-7; D unresolved. This CDR3 spans 14 amino acids. V was shortened by 6 bases and J by 1 base, with 13 bases between the two germline ends. CDR1 and CDR2 from the germline V gene are SGHAT and FQNNGV. The CDR3 region is CASSQITNSYEQYF. The DNA for the CDR3 is TGTGCCAGCAGTCAAATCACCAATTCCTACGAGCAGTACTTC.

Worth noting for this clone: The sample has other DNA sequences that encode this CDR3 too. The V gene is TRBV29-1, the J gene TRBJ2-7; D may be TRBD2 (7 bases). Germline V gives CDR1 SQVTM, CDR2 ANQGSEA. This CDR3 has 13 amino acids. With 6 bases removed from V and 0 bases from J, the gap between germline ends came to 12 bases. The CDR3 spells CSVGGTLSYEQYF. The CDR3 DNA reads TGCAGCGTGGGGGGGACACTCTCCTACGAGCAGTACTTC.

This clone occurred a few times. V is TRBV28 and J is TRBJ2-7; D is undetermined. The length of the CDR3 is 14 residues. Per the germline V gene, CDR1 is MDHEN and CDR2 is SYDVKM. Trimming removed 6 bases from V and 3 bases from J, with 15 bases in between. The CDR3 DNA is TGTGCCAGCAGATCGTCTGCCCCCGGCTACGAGCAGTACTTC. Residues: CASRSSAPGYEQYF.

This rearrangement joins TRBV9 to TRBJ2-7; D might be TRBD1 (5 bases). CDR3 length: 14 residues. Germline CDR1 and CDR2: SGDLS and YYNGEE. Trimming pared 2 bases from V and 2 bases from J, leaving 11 bases between. Written as DNA, the CDR3 is TGTGCCAGCAGCGTTTCAGGACAACCCTACGAGCAGTACTTC. Translating it yields CASSVSGQPYEQYF.

The DNA of the CDR3 is TGTGCCAGCAGCTTAGTTTACCCTGCAAACTATGGCTACACCTTC. It encodes CASSLVYPANYGYTF. The chain is built from TRBV11-2 and TRBJ1-2; D is ambiguous. The CDR3 runs to 15 residues. CDR1 is SGHAT and CDR2 is FQNNGV in the germline V gene. Trimming pared 1 base from V and 2 bases from J, leaving 11 bases between.

This clone has a handful of counts. The chain links TRBV10-2 to TRBJ2-4; D gene uncertain. CDR3 size: 10 residues. Trimming took 2 bases from V and 9 from J, leaving 2 bases between them. Germline lookup yields CDR1 WSHSY and CDR2 SAAADI. The CDR3 reads CASSEGIQYF. Here the CDR3 DNA reads TGCGCCAGCAGTGAGGGCATTCAGTACTTC.

This clone turned up a few times. This sequence joins TRBV27 and TRBJ1-2; 9 nucleotides line up with TRBD1. Germline V gene data show CDR1 as MNHEY and CDR2 as SMNVEV (reference sequence). V lost 0 bases to trimming and J lost 7 bases; unmatched junction nucleotides: 9. This CDR3 comprises 16 residues. Written as DNA, the CDR3 is TGTGCCAGCAGTTTATCTCCCGACAGGGGGTTGAGTGGCTACACCTTC. Amino acids: CASSLSPDRGLSGYTF.

This chain connects TRBV7-9 to TRBJ2-3; tentative D call: TRBD2 (5 bases). CDR1 and CDR2 from the germline V gene are SEHNR and FQNEAQ (reference sequence). CDR3 length equals 15 residues. V was clipped by 1 base and J by 5 bases, with 13 bases between them. CDR3 region: CASSLDQSGKDTQYF. The DNA of the CDR3 is TGTGCCAGCAGCTTAGATCAATCCGGGAAAGATACGCAGTATTTT.

J is TRBJ2-5 and V is TRBV27, with D possibly TRBD1 on 6 matching bases. The germline gives CDR1 MNHEY, CDR2 SMNVEV (reference sequence). Trimming took off 1 base at V and 5 bases at J, with 14 bases between the two ends. CDR3 length: 15 amino acids. The chain's CDR3 is CASSLFLGARETQYF. CDR3 DNA: TGTGCCAGCAGTTTATTCCTGGGGGCGCGGGAGACCCAGTACTTC.

The chain employs TRBV10-2 and TRBJ2-7; 7 bases are shared with TRBD1. This CDR3 has 12 residues. In germline, CDR1 is WSHSY, CDR2 SAAADI. Trimming at V came to 8 bases and at J to 3 bases, leaving 4 bases not matched to a gene. CDR3 bases: TGCGCCAGCGAGCGACAGGGCTACGAGCAGTACTTC. As protein: CASERQGYEQYF.

V usage is TRBV11-2 and J usage is TRBJ2-3; either TRBD1 or TRBD2 may supply D (5 bases each). The CDR3 extends over 15 amino acids. In germline, CDR1 is SGHAT, CDR2 FQNNGV. With 5 bases removed from V and 7 bases from J, the gap between germline ends came to 19 bases. The CDR3 loop reads CASSQGDRATNTQYF. In DNA form, the CDR3 reads TGTGCCAGCAGCCAAGGGGACCGGGCGACGAATACGCAGTATTTT.

This clone has a handful of counts. As DNA, the CDR3 is TGTGCCAGCAGAAGAGGGGGTAGCACAGATACGCAGTATTTT. This sequence encodes CASRRGGSTDTQYF. The chain employs TRBV28 and TRBJ2-3, with a possible D match to TRBD1 (6 bases). CDR3 size: 14 residues. Trimming took 6 bases from V and 0 from J, leaving 10 bases between them. CDR1 and CDR2 (germline): MDHEN, SYDVKM.

CDR3 sequence reads: CASRDLAGGVYEQYF. CDR3 coding DNA: TGTGCCAGCCGCGACCTAGCGGGAGGAGTCTACGAGCAGTACTTC. This chain links TRBV28 with TRBJ2-7; 11 positions match TRBD2. This CDR3 has 15 residues. V trimming: 8 bases; J trimming: 3 bases; junction bases outside the gene matches: 9. Per germline, CDR1 MDHEN and CDR2 SYDVKM. The full variable domain, completed using reference TRBV28 and TRBJ2-7, is DVKVTQSSRYLVKRTGEKVFLECVQDMDHENMFWYRQDPGLGLRLIYFSYDVKMKEKGDIPEGYSVSREKKERFSLILESASTNQTSMYLCASRDLAGGVYEQYFGPGTRLTVT.

The J gene is TRBJ1-2, the V gene TRBV7-8; TRBD1 matches 7 bases. CDR3 length: 15 residues. Germline values: CDR1 SGHVS, CDR2 FQNEAQ. J was trimmed by 4 bases and V by 5 bases; bases with no gene match: 10. CDR3 DNA sequence: TGTGCCAGCAGCGATCGAACGGGGACAGTCTATGGCTACACCTTC. Translating gives CASSDRTGTVYGYTF.

This chain joins TRBV7-3 and TRBJ2-1; no reliable D call. The CDR3 contains 14 residues. Germline V gene sequence: CDR1 SGHTA, CDR2 FQGTGA. V was cut by 5 bases and J by 4 bases, with 12 bases left in between. DNA for the CDR3: TGTGCCAGCAGCGAAGTCGGCGGATACAATGAGCAGTTCTTC. Protein sequence: CASSEVGGYNEQFF.

This clone was detected a few times. The chain uses TRBV25-1 and TRBJ2-7, with a tentative D call TRBD2 (5 bases). CDR1 and CDR2 from the germline V gene are MGHDK and SYGVNS. Trimming shortened V by 9 bases and J by 2 bases, and 17 bases separated the two germline ends. This CDR3 spans 14 amino acids. Here the CDR3 reads CARTRGVRAYEQYF. CDR3 in DNA: TGTGCCAGGACCCGGGGAGTCCGAGCCTACGAGCAGTACTTC.

The chain recombines TRBV27 with TRBJ1-2; tentative D call: TRBD1 (5 bases). Germline CDR1 is MNHEY and CDR2 is SMNVEV (reference sequence). The CDR3 spans 16 residues. V gave up 3 bases and J gave up 3 bases, with 17 bases separating them. In DNA form, the CDR3 reads TGTGCCAGCAGTTTGGGCCCTCAGAGGGGCTACTATGGCTACACCTTC. The encoded protein is CASSLGPQRGYYGYTF.

The chain combines TRBV1 with TRBJ2-5; the table's TRBD1 call for D was not verified on the DNA. TRBV1 is a known pseudogene. The CDR3 contains 16 residues. The CDR3 region is CTSSPPGQGARETQYF. In DNA, the CDR3 is TGCACCAGCAGCCCTCCGGGACAGGGGGCGCGAGAGACCCAGTACTTC.

The chain employs TRBV25-1 and TRBJ1-4; tentative D call: TRBD1 (6 bases). CDR1 is MGHDK, CDR2 SYGVNS, per germline. This CDR3 comprises 15 residues. Between the trimmed V and J ends, which lost 3 bases and 7 bases, there was a span of 15 bases. The CDR3 nucleotides read TGTGCCAGCAGTGATTTTCAGATAGGGGGTGAAAAACTGTTTTTT. Translated, it gives CASSDFQIGGEKLFF.

The rearrangement links TRBV19 to TRBJ2-1; a possible D gene is TRBD2 (5 bases). Germline V gene sequence: CDR1 LNHDA, CDR2 SQIVND (reference sequence). V lost 8 bases and J 2 bases, leaving 19 bases between the germline ends. CDR3 length: 16 residues. CDR3 in amino acids: CASFIGSGPAYNEQFF. The CDR3 DNA is TGTGCCAGTTTCATAGGGAGCGGTCCGGCCTACAATGAGCAGTTCTTC.

This clone was detected ten times or more. The chain is built from TRBV28 and TRBJ1-5; 8 bases fit TRBD1. The CDR3 is 11 amino acids. Germline-derived CDR1 and CDR2 are MDHEN and SYDVKM. V was clipped by 7 bases and J by 14 bases; unmatched bases: 7. The chain's CDR3 is CASNEQGVKHF. CDR3 DNA sequence: TGTGCCAGCAATGAACAGGGGGTCAAGCATTTT.

The chain is built from TRBV11-1 and TRBJ2-5; D might be TRBD2 (6 bases). The CDR3 is 14 residues long. Trimming took 4 bases from V and 7 from J, leaving 16 bases between them. Germline CDR1 and CDR2: SGHAT and FQDESV (reference sequence). CDR3 DNA: TGTGCCAGCAGCTACCGTAGCGGCAGGTGGACCCAGTACTTC. This encodes CASSYRSGRWTQYF.

The chain uses TRBV5-6 and TRBJ2-3, with D possibly being TRBD1 or TRBD2 (5 bases each). The CDR3 covers 14 residues. Per germline, CDR1 SGHDT and CDR2 YYEEEE. The V and J ends lost 0 bases and 4 bases respectively, with 9 bases between them. CDR3 region: CASSLARDPDTQYF. CDR3 bases: TGTGCCAGCAGCTTGGCTCGGGACCCAGATACGCAGTATTTT.

The chain is built from TRBV29-1 and TRBJ2-1, with TRBD2 identical over 7 bases. The CDR3 covers 13 residues. In germline, CDR1 is SQVTM, CDR2 ANQGSEA. J gave up 9 bases and V 8 bases, and 13 bases lay outside the gene matches. As DNA, the CDR3 is TGCAGCATAACGGGAGGTTTTTCGGTTGAGCAGTTCTTC. Protein product: CSITGGFSVEQFF.

The chain has TRBV5-1 and TRBJ1-1, with a weak D call TRBD1 (5 bases). The V gene's germline CDR1 is SGHRS and CDR2 YFSETQ. The CDR3 is 14 residues long. V lost 3 bases and J lost 0, with 9 bases in between. In DNA form, the CDR3 reads TGCGCCAGCAGCTCGGGACTGTTGAACACTGAAGCTTTCTTT. This encodes CASSSGLLNTEAFF.